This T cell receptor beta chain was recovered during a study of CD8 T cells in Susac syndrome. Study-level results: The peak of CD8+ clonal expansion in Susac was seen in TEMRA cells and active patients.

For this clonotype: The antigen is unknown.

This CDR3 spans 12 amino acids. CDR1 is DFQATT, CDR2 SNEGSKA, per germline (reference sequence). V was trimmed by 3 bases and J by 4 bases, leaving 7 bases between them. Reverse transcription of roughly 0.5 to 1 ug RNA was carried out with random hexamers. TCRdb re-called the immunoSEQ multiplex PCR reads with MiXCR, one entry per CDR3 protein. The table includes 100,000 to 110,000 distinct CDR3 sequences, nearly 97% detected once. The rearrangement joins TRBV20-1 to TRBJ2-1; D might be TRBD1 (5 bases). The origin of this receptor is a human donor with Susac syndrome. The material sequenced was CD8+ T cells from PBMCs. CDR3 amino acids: CSASRQYNEQFF. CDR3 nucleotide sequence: TGCAGTGCTAGCAGACAGTACAATGAGCAGTTCTTC.